This paragraph reports one T cell receptor (beta chain). Its antigen remains unknown. CDR3 size: 15 residues. Germline V gives CDR1 SGHRS, CDR2 YFSETQ. V gave up 1 base and J gave up 3 bases; unmatched junction bases: 5. The sample is drawn from a study of radiotherapy plus CTLA-4 blockade in lung cancer. Clones were sequenced by immunoSEQ multiplex PCR, and TCRdb holds only the in-frame ones, with some missing. This table has 12,000 or so clones, 80% to 90% appearing once. Study findings and constraints: An expansion of tumor-derived TCR clones occurred in blood after radiotherapy plus ipilimumab.

The sequencing here drew on peripheral blood, taken from a patient treated with radiotherapy plus ipilimumab. This TCR was recovered from a human donor with non-small cell lung cancer that progressed on radiotherapy plus ipilimumab. This rearrangement joins TRBV5-1 to TRBJ2-3; 7 bases agree with TRBD2. The CDR3 loop reads CASSLTLAPTDTQYF. In DNA, the CDR3 is TGCGCCAGCAGCTTGACACTAGCGCCAACAGATACGCAGTATTTT.